One sample yielded the 22 T cell receptor beta chains listed below, sequenced in a study of T cells in Graves' hyperthyroidism and ophthalmopathy. TCR beta CDR3 region amplification was performed from RNA transcripts. The primer set for the first-round RT-PCR of the TCR CDR3 was HTBI. A single record per CDR3 protein comes from TCRdb applying MiXCR to the multiplex PCR reads. This repertoire shows around 350,000 distinct CDR3 sequences, around 15% found once; its top ten account for 15% to 20%. Material: blood. The receptors derive from a woman aged 25 to 39 with Graves' ophthalmopathy.

Ten or more counts support this clonotype. V usage is TRBV6-1 and J usage is TRBJ1-5; no definite D call. Germline V CDR1 and CDR2: MNHNS, SASEGT. Trimming shortened V by 1 base and J by 0 bases, and 19 bases separated the two germline ends. The CDR3 loop spans 19 amino acids. The CDR3 DNA follows: TGTGCCAGCAGTGAAGACTTACTTGGTTGGCAGTATAGCAATCAGCCCCAGCATTTT. Amino acids: CASSEDLLGWQYSNQPQHF.

The chain joins TRBV19 to TRBJ2-1; 14 bases are a match to TRBD2. V shed 4 bases and J 6 bases; nucleotides not matched to a gene: 5. CDR3 length: 16 amino acids. Per the germline V gene, CDR1 is LNHDA and CDR2 is SQIVND (reference sequence). The CDR3 DNA reads TGTGCCAGTAGTAGAACGACTAGCGGGGGGGCCAATGAGCAGTTCTTC. It is translated as CASSRTTSGGANEQFF.

This chain uses TRBV2 with TRBJ1-5; D not resolved. Trimming took 0 bases from V and 9 from J, leaving 12 bases between them. Looked up from germline, CDR1 is SNHLY and CDR2 is FYNNEI. CDR3 length: 14 residues. The CDR3 sequence is CASSEASSLSPQHF. In DNA, the CDR3 is TGTGCCAGCAGTGAAGCGAGCAGTCTATCGCCCCAGCATTTT.

This clonotype was counted many times. The gene calls are TRBV4-1 and TRBJ2-7; D possibly corresponds to TRBD1 (6 bases). The V and J ends lost 5 bases and 7 bases respectively, with 18 bases between them. This CDR3 has 14 residues. The germline V gene encodes CDR1 MGHRA and CDR2 YSYEKL. For the CDR3, the DNA is TGCGCCAGCAGCGGAGTTACAGGGCTACGGGAGCAGTACTTC. It translates to CASSGVTGLREQYF.

This clonotype was observed once. The genes are TRBV4-1 and TRBJ1-1; D may be TRBD1 (5 bases). V shed 0 bases and J shed 4 bases, with 12 bases lying between them. This CDR3 comprises 15 residues. Germline CDR1 is MGHRA and CDR2 is YSYEKL. CDR3 sequence (DNA): TGCGCCAGCAGCCAAGATCCGGGGAGGGGCACTGAAGCTTTCTTT. Protein sequence: CASSQDPGRGTEAFF.

This clonotype was observed a handful of times. The chain couples TRBV5-5 to TRBJ1-4; D ambiguous. The CDR3 contains 12 residues. Germline V gene lookup returns CDR1 SGHKS and CDR2 YYEKEE (reference sequence). V was shortened by 2 bases and J by 7 bases, with 6 bases between the two germline ends. CDR3 protein: CASSLTVEKLFF. The CDR3 DNA reads TGTGCCAGCAGCTTAACGGTTGAAAAACTGTTTTTT.

At least ten counts were recorded for this clonotype. The CDR3 protein is CASSFLAEKNTGELFF. The CDR3 region has the DNA TGTGCCAGCAGTTTTTTAGCCGAAAAGAACACCGGGGAGCTGTTTTTT. The rearrangement joins TRBV27 to TRBJ2-2; D is uncertain. V shed 3 bases and J shed 1 base, with 12 bases lying between them. This CDR3 has 16 amino acids. In germline, CDR1 is MNHEY, CDR2 SMNVEV (reference sequence).

V usage is TRBV20-1 and J usage is TRBJ1-2; D not certain. There are 14 residues in the CDR3. Germline V gives CDR1 DFQATT, CDR2 SNEGSKA (reference sequence). V gave up 0 bases and J gave up 0 bases, with 8 bases separating them. The CDR3 reads CSARDLKTNYGYTF. CDR3 coding DNA: TGCAGTGCTAGAGATCTCAAGACTAACTATGGCTACACCTTC.

There are many counts of this clonotype. CDR3 loop: CASSDNREGGTEAFF. The CDR3 DNA is TGTGCCAGCAGTGATAACAGGGAGGGTGGCACTGAAGCTTTCTTT. The J gene is TRBJ1-1, the V gene TRBV2; the D gene is possibly TRBD1 (6 bases). The germline gives CDR1 SNHLY, CDR2 FYNNEI. This CDR3 has 15 residues. Trimming removed 3 bases at V and 4 bases at J, with 15 bases between.

There are many counts of this clonotype. The genes are TRBV3-1 and TRBJ1-4, with 11 bases identical to TRBD1. This CDR3 comprises 15 residues. The J segment lost 7 bases and the V segment lost 4 bases, leaving 5 bases of the junction unmatched. Looked up from germline, CDR1 is LGHDT and CDR2 is YNNKEL (reference sequence). The CDR3 spells CASSPTGTGGEKLFF. DNA for the CDR3: TGTGCCAGCAGCCCAACCGGGACAGGGGGTGAAAAACTGTTTTTT.

This clonotype came up many times. V usage is TRBV18 and J usage is TRBJ2-2; 7 positions agree with TRBD1. After removal of 4 bases from V and 5 bases from J, the junction contained 4 bases not matched to a gene. CDR3 length equals 14 residues. CDR1 and CDR2 from the germline V gene are KGHSH and LQKENI. CDR3 loop: CASSLKQGTGELFF. CDR3 DNA: TGTGCCAGCTCACTAAAACAGGGGACCGGGGAGCTGTTTTTT.

This clonotype showed up many times. V gene TRBV24-1 combines with J gene TRBJ2-3; D gene unclear. With 3 bases removed from V and 6 bases from J, the gap between germline ends came to 15 bases. This CDR3 has 15 residues. The germline CDR1 and CDR2 sequences are KGHDR and SFDVKD. The CDR3 DNA sequence: TGTGCCACCAGTGATCGTTTGGGTGCGGCGGATACGCAGTATTTT. This codes for CATSDRLGAADTQYF.

This clonotype was detected only a few times. The CDR3 spells CASEWSWASGSYEQYF. The CDR3 nucleotides read TGTGCCAGCGAATGGTCATGGGCTAGCGGGTCCTACGAGCAGTACTTC. The chain employs TRBV5-8 and TRBJ2-7, with TRBD2 matching 8 bases. Unmatched junction bases numbered 13, after V lost 7 bases and J lost 1 base. This CDR3 has 16 amino acids. The germline V gene has CDR1 SGHTS and CDR2 YDEGEE.

This clonotype has a count of ten or more. This chain connects TRBV6-1 to TRBJ2-7; 7 bases match TRBD1. This CDR3 is built from 14 residues. V shed 6 bases, J shed 0 bases, and the junction held 5 bases outside the gene matches. Germline CDR1 reads MNHNS; CDR2 reads SASEGT. This CDR3 is CASRGQASSYEQYF. As DNA, the CDR3 is TGTGCCAGCAGAGGACAGGCTAGCTCCTACGAGCAGTACTTC.

Ten or more counts support this clonotype. The chain has TRBV2 and TRBJ2-2; 12 nucleotides agree with TRBD1. The CDR3 sequence is 16 residues long. Germline V lookup: CDR1 SNHLY, CDR2 FYNNEI. Trimming took 6 bases from V and 6 from J; bases not matched to a gene: 8. CDR3 sequence (DNA): TGTGCCAGCAGGAGACCGGGACAGGGGGCCTCCGGGGAGCTGTTTTTT. This encodes CASRRPGQGASGELFF.

Ten or more counts support this clonotype. The chain has TRBV20-1 and TRBJ1-5; 9 bases match TRBD1. The CDR3 contains 13 residues. Germline V CDR1 and CDR2: DFQATT, SNEGSKA (reference sequence). V lost 5 bases, J lost 3 bases, and 2 bases stayed unmatched. CDR3 sequence reads: CSAGTGINQPQHF. CDR3 coding DNA: TGCAGTGCTGGGACAGGGATCAATCAGCCCCAGCATTTT.

This chain joins TRBV7-9 and TRBJ1-1; D is perhaps TRBD1 (6 bases). The V and J ends lost 7 bases and 7 bases respectively, with 19 bases between them. The CDR3 spans 14 residues. Germline V gene data show CDR1 as SEHNR and CDR2 as FQNEAQ (reference sequence). CDR3 sequence: CASNSGQGRGEAFF. CDR3 nucleotides: TGTGCCAGCAACTCTGGCCAGGGGCGGGGTGAAGCTTTCTTT. Complete variable domain (other parts from reference TRBV7-9 and TRBJ1-1): DTGVSQNPRHKITKRGQNVTFRCDPISEHNRLYWYRQTLGQGPEFLTYFQNEAQLEKSRLLSDRFSAERPKGSFSTLEIQRTEQGDSAMYLCASNSGQGRGEAFFGQGTRLTVV.

This clonotype occurred many times. The chain links TRBV3-1 to TRBJ2-3, with D perhaps TRBD1 (6 bases). From germline, CDR1 is LGHDT and CDR2 YNNKEL (reference sequence). Trimming took 4 bases from V and 0 from J, leaving 8 bases between them. The CDR3 contains 14 residues. The CDR3 region has the DNA TGTGCCAGCAGCCCAGGGGCTAGCACAGATACGCAGTATTTT. This gives the protein CASSPGASTDTQYF.

Many counts were recorded for this clonotype. The gene calls are TRBV7-9 and TRBJ1-1; possible D gene TRBD1, 5 bases. The V gene's germline CDR1 is SEHNR and CDR2 FQNEAQ (reference sequence). The CDR3 runs 16 residues. The ends were cut back, 4 bases at V and 1 base at J, with 16 bases in the middle. As DNA, the CDR3 is TGTGCCAGCAGCTGGGACCCCCGTCGGAGGAACACTGAAGCTTTCTTT. Amino acid sequence: CASSWDPRRRNTEAFF.

The chain employs TRBV20-1 and TRBJ1-2, with no clear D. V was clipped by 1 base and J by 4 bases, with 7 bases between them. The germline V gene has CDR1 DFQATT and CDR2 SNEGSKA (reference sequence). The CDR3 has 12 amino acids. CDR3 DNA: TGCAGTGCTAGAGCCGTGTCCTATGGCTACACCTTC. Residues: CSARAVSYGYTF.

This clonotype was detected many times. The chain combines TRBV12-3 or TRBV12-4 with TRBJ2-1; TRBD2 aligns across 11 bases. CDR3 length: 14 residues. J lost 8 bases, V lost 6 bases, and 6 bases had no gene match. CDR3 bases: TGTGCCAGCAGCCTAGCGGGGGGAGTATATGAGCAGTTCTTC. Translated: CASSLAGGVYEQFF.

This clonotype was recorded a few times. The genes are TRBV5-6 and TRBJ1-3; tentatively, D is TRBD1 (5 bases). V was shortened by 0 bases and J by 8 bases, with 15 bases between the two germline ends. CDR1 and CDR2 (germline): SGHDT, YYEEEE. The length of the CDR3 is 15 residues. This chain's CDR3 is CASSLGPVSGDTIYF. The CDR3 DNA follows: TGTGCCAGCAGCTTGGGGCCAGTCTCGGGGGACACCATATATTTT.